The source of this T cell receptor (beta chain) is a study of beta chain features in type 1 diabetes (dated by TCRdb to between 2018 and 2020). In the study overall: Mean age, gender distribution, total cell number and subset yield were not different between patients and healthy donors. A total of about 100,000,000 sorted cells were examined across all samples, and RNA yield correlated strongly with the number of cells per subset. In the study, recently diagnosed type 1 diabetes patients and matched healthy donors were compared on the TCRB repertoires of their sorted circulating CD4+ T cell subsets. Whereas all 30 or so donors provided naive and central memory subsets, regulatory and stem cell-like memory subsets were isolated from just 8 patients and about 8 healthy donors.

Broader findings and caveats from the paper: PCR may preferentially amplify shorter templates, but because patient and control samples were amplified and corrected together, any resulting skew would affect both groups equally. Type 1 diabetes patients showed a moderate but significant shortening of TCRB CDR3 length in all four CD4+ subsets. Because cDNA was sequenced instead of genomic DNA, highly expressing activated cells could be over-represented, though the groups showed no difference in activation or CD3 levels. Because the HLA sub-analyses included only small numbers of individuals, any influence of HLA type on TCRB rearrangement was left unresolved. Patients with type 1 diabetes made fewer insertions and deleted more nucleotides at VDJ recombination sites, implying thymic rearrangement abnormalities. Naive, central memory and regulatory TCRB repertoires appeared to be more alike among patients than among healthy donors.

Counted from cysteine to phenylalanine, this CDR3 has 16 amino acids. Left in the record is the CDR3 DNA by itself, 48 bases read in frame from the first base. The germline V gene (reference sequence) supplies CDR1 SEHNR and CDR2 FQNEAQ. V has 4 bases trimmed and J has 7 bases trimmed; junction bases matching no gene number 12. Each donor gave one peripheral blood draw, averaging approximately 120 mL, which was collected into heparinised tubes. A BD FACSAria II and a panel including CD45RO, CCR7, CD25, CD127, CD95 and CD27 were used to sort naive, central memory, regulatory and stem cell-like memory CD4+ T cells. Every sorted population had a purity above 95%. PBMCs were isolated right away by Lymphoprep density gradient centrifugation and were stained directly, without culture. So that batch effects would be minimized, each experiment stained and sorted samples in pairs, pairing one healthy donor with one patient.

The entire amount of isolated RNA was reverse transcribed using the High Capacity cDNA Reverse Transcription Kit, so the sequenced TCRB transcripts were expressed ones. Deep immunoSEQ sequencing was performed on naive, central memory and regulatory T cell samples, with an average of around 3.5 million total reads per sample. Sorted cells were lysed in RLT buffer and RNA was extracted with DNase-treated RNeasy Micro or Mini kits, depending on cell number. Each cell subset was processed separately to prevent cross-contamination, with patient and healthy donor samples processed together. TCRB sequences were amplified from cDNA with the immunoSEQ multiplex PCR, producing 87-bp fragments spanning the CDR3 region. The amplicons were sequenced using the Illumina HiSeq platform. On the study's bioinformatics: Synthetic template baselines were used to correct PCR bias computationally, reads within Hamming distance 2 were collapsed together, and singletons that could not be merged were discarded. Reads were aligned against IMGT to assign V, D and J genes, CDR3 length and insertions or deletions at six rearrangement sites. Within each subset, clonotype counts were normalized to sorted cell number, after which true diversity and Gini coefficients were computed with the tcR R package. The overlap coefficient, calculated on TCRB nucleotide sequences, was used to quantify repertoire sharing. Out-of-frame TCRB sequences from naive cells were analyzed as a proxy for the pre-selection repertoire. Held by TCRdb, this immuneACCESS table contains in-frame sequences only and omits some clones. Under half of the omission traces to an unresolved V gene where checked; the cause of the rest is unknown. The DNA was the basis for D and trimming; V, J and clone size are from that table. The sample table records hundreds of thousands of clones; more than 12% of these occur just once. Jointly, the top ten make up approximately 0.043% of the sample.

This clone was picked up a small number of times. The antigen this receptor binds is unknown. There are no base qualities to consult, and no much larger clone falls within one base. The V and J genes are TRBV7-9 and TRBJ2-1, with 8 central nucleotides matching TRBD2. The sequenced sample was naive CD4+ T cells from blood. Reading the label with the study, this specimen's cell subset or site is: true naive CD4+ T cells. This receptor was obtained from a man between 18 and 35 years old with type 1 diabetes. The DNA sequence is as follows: TGTGCCAGCAGCTCCGACCTTAGCGGGATAAGGAATGAGCAGTTCTTC. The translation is CASSSDLSGIRNEQFF.